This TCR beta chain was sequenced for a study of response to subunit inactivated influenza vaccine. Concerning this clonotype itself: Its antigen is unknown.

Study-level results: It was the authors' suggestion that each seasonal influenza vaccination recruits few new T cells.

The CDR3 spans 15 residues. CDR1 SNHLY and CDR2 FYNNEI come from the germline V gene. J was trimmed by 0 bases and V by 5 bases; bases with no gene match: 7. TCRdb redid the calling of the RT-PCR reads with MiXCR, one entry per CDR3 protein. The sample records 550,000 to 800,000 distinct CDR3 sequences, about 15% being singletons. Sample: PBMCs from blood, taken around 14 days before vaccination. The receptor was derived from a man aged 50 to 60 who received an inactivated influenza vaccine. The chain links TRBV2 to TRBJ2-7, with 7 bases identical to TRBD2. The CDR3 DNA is TGTGCCAGCAGTTCGACTAGCCGCAGCTCCTACGAGCAGTACTTC. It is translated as CASSSTSRSSYEQYF. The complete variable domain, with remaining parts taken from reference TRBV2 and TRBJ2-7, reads EPEVTQTPSHQVTQMGQEVILRCVPISNHLYFYWYRQILGQKVEFLVSFYNNEISEKSEIFDDQFSVERPDGSNFTLKIRSTKLEDSAMYFCASSSTSRSSYEQYFGPGTRLTVT.